These T cell receptor beta chains were read from a single sample in a study of control samples from healthy donors and cancer patients. The method was immunoSEQ multiplex PCR; TCRdb's version includes in-frame clones alone and lacks a portion of them. The table records about 55,000 clones, around 96% of them present only once. The sample taken for sequencing was blood. The receptors shown here come from a woman under 30 in good health. The CDR3 runs from the conserved cysteine through the conserved F or W. Fields, in order: clone size, D gene, J gene, V gene, CDR3 DNA, CDR3 protein. D genes are given only for firm matches. Clone size is stated in some rows and not others, as once, few, many or a class when expanded.

>.|.|TRBJ1-6|TRBV6-5
TGTGCCAGCAGTTACGGCGCCGGAAAACTCGGTTCACCCCTCCACTTT
CASSYGAGKLGSPLHF
>.|TRBD2|TRBJ2-3|TRBV5-6
TGTGCCAGCAGCCCGCTCCTAGCGGGGAAGTGGACAGATACGCAGTATTTT
CASSPLLAGKWTDTQYF
>.|.|TRBJ2-1|TRBV6-4
TGTGCCAGCAGCCAGGACAGTTCCTACAATGAGCAGTTCTTC
CASSQDSSYNEQFF
>.|.|TRBJ1-2|TRBV19
TGTGCCAGTAGTAACGGGGGACCGTATGGCTACACCTTC
CASSNGGPYGYTF
>.|.|TRBJ2-7|TRBV24-1
TGTGCCACCAGTCCAGGGTTTTCCTACGAGCAGTACTTC
CATSPGFSYEQYF
>.|.|TRBJ2-2|TRBV11-3
TGTGCCAGCAGCGGAGGTGCGGGCCTGAACACCGGGGAGCTGTTTTTT
CASSGGAGLNTGELFF
>.|TRBD1|TRBJ2-1|TRBV7-6
TGTGCCAGCAGCGGTACCGGGACAGGGTCCAATGAGCAGTTCTTC
CASSGTGTGSNEQFF
>once|.|TRBJ1-1|TRBV12-3/TRBV12-4
TGTGCCAGCAGTTTTGGGGGGAGCACTGAAGCTTTCTTT
CASSFGGSTEAFF
>.|.|TRBJ2-5|TRBV4-3
TGCGCCAGCAGCCAAACCGGGACGCCTCAAGAGACCCAGTACTTC
CASSQTGTPQETQYF
>.|.|TRBJ2-3|TRBV10-3
TGTGCCATCAGTGAAGGACGGGTCACAGATACGCAGTATTTT
CAISEGRVTDTQYF
>.|TRBD2|TRBJ2-3|TRBV2
TGTGCCAGCAGTGCCTTGAGCGGGGAAGATACGCAGTATTTT
CASSALSGEDTQYF
>.|TRBD1|TRBJ2-7|TRBV19
TGTGCCAGTAGTCCTGGACAGGGGTTATCCTACGAGCAGTACTTC
CASSPGQGLSYEQYF
>.|TRBD1|TRBJ1-2|TRBV30
TGTGCCTGGAGTGCCGGGACAGTCGAGGGCTACACCTTC
CAWSAGTVEGYTF
>.|.|TRBJ1-2|TRBV28
TGTGCCAGCAGACCCGACTATTATGGCTACACCTTC
CASRPDYYGYTF
>.|.|TRBJ1-2|TRBV28
TGTGCCAGCAGTTACCCGACAGGAATACGGTATGGCTACACCTTC
CASSYPTGIRYGYTF
>.|TRBD2|TRBJ2-1|TRBV28
TGTGCCAGCAGTACCGGGACTATCGGGAATGAGCAGTTCTTC
CASSTGTIGNEQFF
>.|.|TRBJ1-1|TRBV6-1
TGTGCCAGCAGTGGGTTAAGGGGGGCGGGAAACACTGAAGCTTTCTTT
CASSGLRGAGNTEAFF
>.|.|TRBJ1-4|TRBV30
TGTGCCTGGAGTGTAGAGGGTCGTCCTAATGAAAAACTGTTTTTT
CAWSVEGRPNEKLFF
>.|TRBD2|TRBJ2-1|TRBV10-1
TGCGCCAGCAGTGAGGGGGGGGCCTACAATGAGCAGTTCTTC
CASSEGGAYNEQFF
>.|TRBD2|TRBJ2-7|TRBV6-6
TGTGCCAGCAGTTACCCCGGGAGGTCCTACGAGCAGTACTTC
CASSYPGRSYEQYF
>once|.|TRBJ2-3|TRBV3-1/TRBV3-2
TGTGCCAGCCGGGCGGAACAGGGACGGGATACGCAGTATTTT
CASRAEQGRDTQYF
>.|.|TRBJ2-7|TRBV19
TGTGCCAGTAGTATAGCGAAGGGTGGACACGAGCAGTACTTC
CASSIAKGGHEQYF
>.|TRBD1|TRBJ1-3|TRBV7-9
TGTGCCAGCAGCTTAACAGGGGCCTCTGGAAACACCATATATTTT
CASSLTGASGNTIYF
>.|.|TRBJ1-1|TRBV5-1
TGCGCCAGCAGCTCCGAAGCCCGAAACACTGAAGCTTTCTTT
CASSSEARNTEAFF